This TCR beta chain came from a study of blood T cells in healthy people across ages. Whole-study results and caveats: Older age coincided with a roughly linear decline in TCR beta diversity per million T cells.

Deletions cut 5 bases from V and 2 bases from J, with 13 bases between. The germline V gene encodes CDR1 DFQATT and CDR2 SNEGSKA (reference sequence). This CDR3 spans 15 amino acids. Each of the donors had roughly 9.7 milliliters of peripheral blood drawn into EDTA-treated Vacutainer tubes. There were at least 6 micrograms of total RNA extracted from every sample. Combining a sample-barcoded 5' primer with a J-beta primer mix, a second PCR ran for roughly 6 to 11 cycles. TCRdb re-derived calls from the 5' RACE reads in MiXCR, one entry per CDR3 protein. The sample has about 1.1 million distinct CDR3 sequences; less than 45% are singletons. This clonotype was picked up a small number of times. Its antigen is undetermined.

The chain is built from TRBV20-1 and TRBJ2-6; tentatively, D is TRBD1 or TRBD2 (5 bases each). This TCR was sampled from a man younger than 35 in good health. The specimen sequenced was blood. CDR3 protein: CSASRGNAGANVLTF. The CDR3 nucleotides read TGCAGTGCTTCTCGGGGCAACGCTGGGGCCAACGTCCTGACTTTC.